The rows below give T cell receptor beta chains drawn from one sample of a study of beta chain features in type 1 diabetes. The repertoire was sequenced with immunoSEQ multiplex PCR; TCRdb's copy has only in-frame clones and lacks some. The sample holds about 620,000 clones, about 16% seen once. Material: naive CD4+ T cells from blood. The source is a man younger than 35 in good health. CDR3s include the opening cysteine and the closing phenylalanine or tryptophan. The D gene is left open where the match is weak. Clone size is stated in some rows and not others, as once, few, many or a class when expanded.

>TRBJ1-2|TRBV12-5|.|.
CASGLGSFYGYTF
TGTGCTAGTGGTTTGGGCAGTTTCTATGGCTACACCTTC
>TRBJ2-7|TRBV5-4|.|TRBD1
CASSSGQWVSYEQYF
TGTGCCAGCAGCTCGGGACAGTGGGTCTCCTACGAGCAGTACTTC
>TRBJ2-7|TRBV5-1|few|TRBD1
CASSLSPGTGSEQYF
TGCGCCAGCAGCTTGAGTCCCGGGACAGGGTCCGAGCAGTACTTC
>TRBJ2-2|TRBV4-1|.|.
CASSQDLVHYTGELFF
TGCGCCAGCAGCCAAGATCTAGTCCACTACACCGGGGAGCTGTTTTTT
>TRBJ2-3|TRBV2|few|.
CASSWGTDTQYF
TGTGCCAGCAGTTGGGGCACAGATACGCAGTATTTT
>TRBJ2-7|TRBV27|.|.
CASTTMRGSSYEQYF
TGTGCCAGCACCACAATGAGGGGGAGCTCCTACGAGCAGTACTTC
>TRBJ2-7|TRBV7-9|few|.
CASSSWEVARSYEQYF
TGTGCCAGCAGCTCGTGGGAGGTCGCCCGCTCCTACGAGCAGTACTTC
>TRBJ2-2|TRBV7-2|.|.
CASSLSNSGRTTGELFF
TGTGCCAGCAGCTTAAGTAATTCGGGCAGGACCACCGGGGAGCTGTTTTTT
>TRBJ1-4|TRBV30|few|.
CAWSQGRAEKLFF
TGTGCCTGGAGTCAGGGCAGGGCTGAAAAACTGTTTTTT
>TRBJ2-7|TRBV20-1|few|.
CSASGPNEQYF
TGCAGTGCTAGCGGACCAAACGAGCAGTACTTC
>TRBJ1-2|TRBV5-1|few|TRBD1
CASGTGSDYGYTF
TGCGCCAGCGGGACAGGGTCGGACTATGGCTACACCTTC
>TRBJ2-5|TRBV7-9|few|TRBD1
CASSLERDRGRETQYF
TGTGCCAGCAGCTTAGAACGGGACAGGGGGCGAGAGACCCAGTACTTC
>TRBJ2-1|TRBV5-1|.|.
CASSLASSGNEQFF
TGCGCCAGCAGCTTGGCCAGCTCGGGCAATGAGCAGTTCTTC
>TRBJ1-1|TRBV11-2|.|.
CASSLDRGRALEAFF
TGTGCCAGCAGCTTAGATCGAGGCAGGGCTCTTGAAGCTTTCTTT
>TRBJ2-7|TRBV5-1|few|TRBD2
CASSLLAGEGYEQYF
TGCGCCAGCAGCTTGTTGGCGGGAGAAGGATACGAGCAGTACTTC
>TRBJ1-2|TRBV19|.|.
CASSADYGYTF
TGTGCCAGTAGTGCCGACTATGGCTACACCTTC
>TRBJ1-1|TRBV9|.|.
CASSSTRRTNTEAFF
TGTGCCAGCAGCTCCACTCGACGGACGAACACTGAAGCTTTCTTT
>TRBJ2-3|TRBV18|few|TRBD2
CASSQESGRVPDTQYF
TGTGCCAGCTCACAGGAGAGCGGGAGGGTCCCGGATACGCAGTATTTT
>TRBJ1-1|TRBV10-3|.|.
CAIGLVNTEAFF
TGTGCCATCGGCTTGGTGAACACTGAAGCTTTCTTT
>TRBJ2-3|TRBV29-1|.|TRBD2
CSGRTSGRSGTDTQYF
TGCAGCGGGAGGACTAGCGGGAGATCGGGGACAGATACGCAGTATTTT
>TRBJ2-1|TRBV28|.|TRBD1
CASSTWTGRLNEQFF
TGTGCCAGCAGTACATGGACAGGGAGATTGAATGAGCAGTTCTTC
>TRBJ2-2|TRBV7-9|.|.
CASSPPIRVPNTGELFF
TGTGCCAGCAGCCCCCCCATCAGGGTTCCGAACACCGGGGAGCTGTTTTTT
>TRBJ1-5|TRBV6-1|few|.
CASSEVSDQPQHF
TGTGCCAGCAGTGAAGTTTCCGATCAGCCCCAGCATTTT
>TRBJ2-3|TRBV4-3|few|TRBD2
CASSQGLTSGGAVDTQYF
TGCGCCAGCAGCCAAGGACTTACTAGCGGGGGGGCCGTAGATACGCAGTATTTT
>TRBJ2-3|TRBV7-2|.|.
CASSLARADTQYF
TGTGCCAGCAGCTTAGCGCGCGCAGATACGCAGTATTTT
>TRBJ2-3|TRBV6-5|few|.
CASRRLHRTDTQYF
TGTGCCAGCAGAAGGCTCCATCGAACAGATACGCAGTATTTT
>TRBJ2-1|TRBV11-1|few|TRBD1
CASSRLGTGYRNEQFF
TGTGCCAGCAGTCGACTCGGGACAGGGTATCGGAATGAGCAGTTCTTC
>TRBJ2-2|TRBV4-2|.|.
CASSPSGTSNTGELFF
TGTGCCAGCAGCCCGAGCGGGACATCGAACACCGGGGAGCTGTTTTTT
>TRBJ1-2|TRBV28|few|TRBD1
CASSFRDRVHYGYTF
TGTGCCAGCAGTTTCCGGGACAGGGTTCACTATGGCTACACCTTC
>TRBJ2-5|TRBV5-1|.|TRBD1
CASSPRTGRETQYF
TGCGCCAGCAGCCCCCGGACAGGGCGAGAGACCCAGTACTTC
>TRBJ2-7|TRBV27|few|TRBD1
CASSLDRAAYEQYF
TGTGCCAGCAGTTTGGACAGGGCAGCCTACGAGCAGTACTTC
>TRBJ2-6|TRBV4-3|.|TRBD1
CASSQDQAGGVPGANVLTF
TGCGCCAGCAGCCAAGATCAGGCAGGGGGCGTACCTGGGGCCAACGTCCTGACTTTC
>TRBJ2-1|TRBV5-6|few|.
CASSFAVNEQFF
TGTGCCAGCAGCTTCGCAGTTAATGAGCAGTTCTTC
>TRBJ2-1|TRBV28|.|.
CASRPLGRNEQFF
TGTGCCAGCAGACCATTAGGGCGGAATGAGCAGTTCTTC
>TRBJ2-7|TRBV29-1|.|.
CSVDRGSGLGQYF
TGCAGCGTTGATCGAGGGTCTGGGTTGGGGCAGTACTTC
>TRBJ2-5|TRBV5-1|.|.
CASSLDWTPQETQYF
TGCGCCAGCAGCTTGGACTGGACTCCACAAGAGACCCAGTACTTC
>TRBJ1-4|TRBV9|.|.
CASSSQPMANEKLFF
TGTGCCAGCAGCTCACAGCCGATGGCTAATGAAAAACTGTTTTTT
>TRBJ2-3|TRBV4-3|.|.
CASSQNKVAAVVDTQYF
TGCGCCAGCAGCCAGAACAAGGTAGCAGCTGTGGTTGATACGCAGTATTTT
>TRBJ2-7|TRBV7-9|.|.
CASSSRDTGSYEQYF
TGTGCCAGCAGCTCGCGGGACACCGGCTCCTACGAGCAGTACTTC
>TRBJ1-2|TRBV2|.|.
CASSGKSDYGYTF
TGTGCCAGCAGCGGGAAGTCTGATTATGGCTACACCTTC
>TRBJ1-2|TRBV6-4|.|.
CASSVSPGVNYGYTF
TGTGCCAGCAGTGTATCCCCAGGGGTTAACTATGGCTACACCTTC
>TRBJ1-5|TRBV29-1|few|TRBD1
CSVRTGLDQPQHF
TGCAGCGTTAGGACAGGGCTTGATCAGCCCCAGCATTTT
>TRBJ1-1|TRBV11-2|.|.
CASSLVEGGAFF
TGTGCCAGCAGCTTAGTCGAGGGTGGTGCTTTCTTT
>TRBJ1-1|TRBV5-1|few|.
CASSSPRTGNLRIMNTEAFF
TGCGCCAGCAGCTCCCCCAGAACAGGAAATCTGCGTATTATGAACACTGAAGCTTTCTTT
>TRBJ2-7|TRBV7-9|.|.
CASSLAAGYEQYF
TGTGCCAGCAGCTTAGCAGCGGGTTACGAGCAGTACTTC
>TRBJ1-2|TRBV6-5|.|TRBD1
CASSYLGTGSGYTF
TGTGCCAGCAGTTACCTCGGGACAGGGAGTGGCTACACCTTC
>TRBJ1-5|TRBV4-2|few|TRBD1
CASSRTGDQPQHF
TGTGCCAGCAGCCGGACAGGGGATCAGCCCCAGCATTTT
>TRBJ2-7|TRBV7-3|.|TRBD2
CASSPRRGTTYEQYF
TGTGCCAGCAGCCCGAGACGGGGGACTACCTACGAGCAGTACTTC
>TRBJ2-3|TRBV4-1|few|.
CASSDQNADTQYF
TGCGCCAGCAGTGACCAAAACGCAGATACGCAGTATTTT
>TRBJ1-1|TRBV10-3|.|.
CAIGPNGPNTEAFF
TGTGCCATCGGACCCAACGGCCCGAACACTGAAGCTTTCTTT
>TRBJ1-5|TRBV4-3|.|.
CASSQGGSSNQPQHF
TGCGCCAGCAGCCAAGGGGGGTCTAGCAATCAGCCCCAGCATTTT
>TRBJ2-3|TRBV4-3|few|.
CASSQDQGRTDTQYF
TGCGCCAGCAGCCAAGATCAGGGTCGGACAGATACGCAGTATTTT
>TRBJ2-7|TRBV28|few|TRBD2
CATGTSVYEQYF
TGTGCCACCGGGACTAGCGTCTACGAGCAGTACTTC
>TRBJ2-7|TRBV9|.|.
CASSVAARDYEQYF
TGTGCCAGCAGCGTAGCGGCGCGAGACTACGAGCAGTACTTC
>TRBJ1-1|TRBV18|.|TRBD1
CASSRTQGSTEAFF
TGTGCCAGCTCACGTACACAGGGGTCCACTGAAGCTTTCTTT